Listed here is a single T cell receptor beta chain. Its matching antigen is unknown. CDR3 size: 16 residues. V was clipped by 2 bases and J by 4 bases, with 16 bases between them. Germline CDR1 and CDR2: SGHTS and YDEGEE. The entry originates in a study of cytomegalovirus exposure and HLA in healthy donors. Findings of the study overall: The authors confirmed in vitro that a few CMV-associated chains were specific for CMV antigens. Previous analysis showed most TCR beta V segments were productive about 90% or about 30% of the time. According to a later analysis, most TCR beta chains associated with CMV appeared HLA-restricted. Sequences of the TCR beta chain were said to predict the HLA-A and HLA-B alleles of most subjects accurately.

Primers included in the PCR were 60 Vbeta and 13 Jbeta primers. Profiled with immunoSEQ multiplex PCR; TCRdb holds only in-frame clones, not every one. Among 52,000 or so clones, roughly 80% were seen once, and the ten largest hold 2.5% to 3%. The sequencing input was PBMCs. The clonotype comes from a woman aged 40 to 50 in good health and CMV-seropositive. This chain uses TRBV5-8 with TRBJ1-5; D is unresolved. CDR3 region: CASSLTSGGRNQPQHF. CDR3 bases: TGTGCCAGCAGCTTAACCTCAGGTGGCCGAAATCAGCCCCAGCATTTT.